This note documents a single TCR beta chain sequence. There is no known antigen for this receptor. No quality values exist for individual bases; no much larger clone is one base distant. FACS was used to sort CD4+ or CD8+ cells into naive T cells, defined as CD45RA+, and memory T cells, defined as CD45RO+. The T cells used for TCR sequencing were obtained from a couple of healthy control subjects. Unstimulated sorted T cell subsets were used as baseline controls for the mixed lymphocyte reactions. The Qiagen DNeasy Blood & Tissue Kit was used to extract genomic DNA. The TCRbeta CDR3 regions were amplified in a multiplexed two-step PCR with Vbeta-specific forward primers and Jbeta-specific reverse primers. The TCRbeta libraries were sequenced on an Illumina instrument via the immunoSEQ service. As for how the authors treated the data: IMGT annotation was used to assign V, D and J genes, and synthetic CDR3 analogues were used to correct the counts for multiplex PCR bias. The immunoSEQ Analyzer calculated repertoire clonality as one minus the normalized Shannon entropy. Fisher's exact test with Benjamini-Hochberg false discovery rate control was used to define clonal expansion, with two-tailed P<0.01. Here the immuneACCESS table is served through TCRdb, limited to in-frame sequences with V and J called. Missing clones are a known gap in these copies; in checked studies unresolved V genes cover under half, and the rest lacks a known reason. The DNA gave D and trimming, while V, J and clone size come from that table. The sample contains some 29,000 clones, 60% to 80% of them found a single time. The top ten hold less than 2.5% of the sample.

The data were obtained in a study of regulatory dendritic cells for organ transplantation (dated by TCRdb to the late 2010s). For the wider study: The TCRbeta repertoires of sorted naive and memory CD4+ and CD8+ T cells were sequenced before and after allostimulation with regulatory or mature dendritic cells.

Deletion took 5 bases off V and 0 bases off J, with a span of 11 bases between the germline ends. Counted from cysteine to phenylalanine, this CDR3 has 15 amino acids. Solely the CDR3 DNA is kept, with 45 bases framed from the first base. CDR1 SGHTA and CDR2 FQGNSA are derived from the germline V gene. Broader findings and caveats from the paper: Highly diverse repertoires were observed in naive CD4+ and CD8+ T cells, whereas lower diversity was observed in memory cells, and the most oligoclonal repertoires were found in memory CD8+ cells. Expansion of memory CD8+ clones was induced by allostimulation in both subjects, but more limited expansion appeared to be induced by regulatory dendritic cells than by mature dendritic cells. Only two subjects were sequenced, and the authors noted considerable between-individual heterogeneity in the alloreactive memory CD8+ T cell pool. Among the resting subsets, memory CD8+ T cells contained the most alloreactive TCR clonotypes.

The sample taken for sequencing was memory CD4+ T cells from blood. Interpreted using the paper, the cell subset or site label stands for: CD45RO+ memory T cells. The sequence is built from TRBV7-2 and TRBJ2-1; the D segment cannot be called with confidence. The sequence was obtained from a human donor in good health. The nucleotides read TGTGCCAGCAGCCGCGGATCTAACTCCTACAATGAGCAGTTCTTC. Translated, this gives CASSRGSNSYNEQFF.